This T cell receptor beta chain was sequenced in a study of T cells in Graves' hyperthyroidism and ophthalmopathy. The CDR3 has 18 amino acids. The J segment lost 0 bases and the V segment lost 6 bases, leaving 9 bases of the junction unmatched. The germline V gene encodes CDR1 SNHLY and CDR2 FYNNEI. In the case of this clonotype: Its antigen is as yet unknown.

Points from the study as a whole: Within blood appeared most thyroid clonotypes that had expanded above 0.001.

Amplification of TCR beta CDR3 regions was performed using RNA transcripts as template. Researchers ran a first-round RT-PCR on the TCR CDR3 using the HTBI primer set. One entry per CDR3 protein results from TCRdb running MiXCR on the multiplex PCR reads. This table holds around 600,000 distinct CDR3 sequences, 40% to 55% found once. This TCR came from an adult man with Graves' disease, either hyperthyroidism or ophthalmopathy (not recorded which). The sample consisted of peripheral blood or thyroid tissue (not recorded which). This chain links TRBV2 with TRBJ2-2; 11 nucleotides match TRBD2. Written as DNA, the CDR3 is TGTGCCAGCAGGGGAGGACTAGCGGGCGCAACGAACACCGGGGAGCTGTTTTTT. This codes for CASRGGLAGATNTGELFF. The full variable domain, with the rest looked up from reference TRBV2 and TRBJ2-2, is EPEVTQTPSHQVTQMGQEVILRCVPISNHLYFYWYRQILGQKVEFLVSFYNNEISEKSEIFDDQFSVERPDGSNFTLKIRSTKLEDSAMYFCASRGGLAGATNTGELFFGEGSRLTVL.